The source of this TCR beta chain is a study of T cell responses to AZD1222 COVID-19 vaccine. Study findings and constraints: Donors were mostly white British, more females; clonal diversity possibly underestimated.

To note about this clone: The antigen is unknown.

The repertoire was sequenced with immunoSEQ multiplex PCR; TCRdb's copy has only in-frame clones and lacks some. The data show approximately 190,000 clones, more than 75% seen once. Sequencing was performed on peripheral blood, taken on day 0 of AZD1222 vaccination. The clonotype originates from an adult in good health.

The CDR3 DNA follows: TGTGCCAGCAGCATGACGAGGGTTCAGTACTTC. Translating it yields CASSMTRVQYF. The V and J genes are TRBV21-1 and TRBJ2-4; TRBD2, the table's D call, lacks a check against the DNA. TRBV21-1 is an annotated pseudogene. This CDR3 spans 11 amino acids.